This T cell receptor beta chain was found in a study of response to subunit inactivated influenza vaccine. TCRdb re-derived calls from the RT-PCR reads in MiXCR, one entry per CDR3 protein. The sample includes approximately 480,000 distinct CDR3 sequences, approximately 11% seen only once; the top ten take over 9.5%. The CDR3 loop spans 13 amino acids. The V and J ends lost 7 bases and 1 base respectively, with 8 bases between them. Germline lookup yields CDR1 MDHEN and CDR2 SYDVKM. The specimen comprised PBMCs from blood, sampled around seven weeks after vaccination. The clonotype originates from a man aged 50-59 years who received an inactivated influenza vaccine. The chain has TRBV28 and TRBJ1-5; D ambiguous. The CDR3, as DNA: TGTGCCAGCAACTTGGGGAGCAATCAGCCCCAGCATTTT. This translates into CASNLGSNQPQHF.